Below are 8 T cell receptor beta chains sequenced from a single sample in a study of shared clonotypes between healthy human individuals. Assay used: immunoSEQ multiplex PCR; TCRdb lists only in-frame clones, some missing. The sample lists around 1,100,000 clones; approximately 80% were seen once. Sequenced input: memory CD4+ T cells from PBMCs. Subset in this sample: CD45RA-negative fraction. These receptors were taken from a man aged 18-30 years in good health. Some clones in this sample may be carry-over from other donors' samples.

The V gene is TRBV29-1, the J gene TRBJ1-1, with D uncertain. With 0 bases removed from V and 0 bases from J, the gap between germline ends came to 8 bases. The CDR3 sequence is 14 residues long. Germline V gene sequence: CDR1 SQVTM, CDR2 ANQGSEA. The CDR3 DNA follows: TGCAGCGTTGAAGATGGGTTTATGAACACTGAAGCTTTCTTT. Translation: CSVEDGFMNTEAFF.

The V gene is TRBV29-1, the J gene TRBJ2-5, with D hard to call. Germline loops: CDR1 SQVTM, CDR2 ANQGSEA. The CDR3 has 12 residues. Trimming left V 1 base short and J 4 bases short, with 7 bases between. CDR3 loop: CSVEVRVETQYF. CDR3 sequence (DNA): TGCAGCGTTGAAGTTCGAGTAGAGACCCAGTACTTC.

As concerns this clone: A clone one base away is much larger, so this may be a read error. In the same sample, other DNA sequences code for this CDR3. The DNA for the CDR3 is TGTGCCAGCAGGGTGACAGCGAACTATGGCTACACCTTC. Translated, it gives CASRVTANYGYTF. The chain recombines TRBV6-5 with TRBJ1-2, with D perhaps TRBD1 (5 bases). Germline lookup yields CDR1 MNHEY and CDR2 SVGAGI. CDR3 length: 13 residues. The ends were cut back, 6 bases at V and 2 bases at J, with 10 bases in the middle.

This chain uses TRBV28 with TRBJ2-5; D is unclear. Per germline, CDR1 MDHEN and CDR2 SYDVKM. This CDR3 spans 14 amino acids. Between the trimmed V and J ends, which lost 2 bases and 5 bases, there was a span of 12 bases. This CDR3 is CASSLPRPGETQYF. The CDR3 DNA reads as TGTGCCAGCAGTTTACCGCGGCCCGGGGAGACCCAGTACTTC. The full variable domain, completed using reference TRBV28 and TRBJ2-5, is DVKVTQSSRYLVKRTGEKVFLECVQDMDHENMFWYRQDPGLGLRLIYFSYDVKMKEKGDIPEGYSVSREKKERFSLILESASTNQTSMYLCASSLPRPGETQYFGPGTRLLVL.

The sample holds many counts of this clone. This chain connects TRBV10-3 to TRBJ1-3; D not certain. V lost 7 bases and J lost 0, with 7 bases in between. The CDR3 contains 13 residues. From germline, CDR1 is ENHRY and CDR2 SYGVKD. In nucleotides, the CDR3 is TGTGCCATCACCCCGAACTCTGGAAACACCATATATTTT. Translation: CAITPNSGNTIYF.

The chain has TRBV2 and TRBJ1-5; D call uncertain. Trimming cost V 0 bases and J 3 bases, with 6 bases left between them. Germline-derived CDR1 and CDR2 are SNHLY and FYNNEI. This CDR3 has 14 amino acids. CDR3 sequence: CASSEAAVNQPQHF. CDR3 in DNA: TGTGCCAGCAGTGAAGCGGCAGTCAATCAGCCCCAGCATTTT. The whole variable domain, filled in from reference TRBV2 and TRBJ1-5, reads EPEVTQTPSHQVTQMGQEVILRCVPISNHLYFYWYRQILGQKVEFLVSFYNNEISEKSEIFDDQFSVERPDGSNFTLKIRSTKLEDSAMYFCASSEAAVNQPQHFGDGTRLSIL.

This clone showed up many times. Distinct nucleotide sequences in the sample also encode this CDR3. The chain carries TRBV6-5 and TRBJ2-6; D call uncertain. Germline-derived CDR1 and CDR2 are MNHEY and SVGAGI. The CDR3 consists of 15 residues. V lost 6 bases and J lost 0, with 9 bases in between. The CDR3, as DNA: TGTGCCAGCAGCTGGGCCGACTCTGGGGCCAACGTCCTGACTTTC. This codes for CASSWADSGANVLTF.

The chain combines TRBV9 with TRBJ1-2, with no clear D. Per germline, CDR1 SGDLS and CDR2 YYNGEE. The CDR3 extends over 15 amino acids. The V gene lost 2 bases and the J gene lost 4 bases, with 15 bases spanning the gap. The CDR3 DNA is TGTGCCAGCAGCGTCTCGGTTGGCCTCCTCTATGGCTACACCTTC. Its translation is CASSVSVGLLYGYTF.